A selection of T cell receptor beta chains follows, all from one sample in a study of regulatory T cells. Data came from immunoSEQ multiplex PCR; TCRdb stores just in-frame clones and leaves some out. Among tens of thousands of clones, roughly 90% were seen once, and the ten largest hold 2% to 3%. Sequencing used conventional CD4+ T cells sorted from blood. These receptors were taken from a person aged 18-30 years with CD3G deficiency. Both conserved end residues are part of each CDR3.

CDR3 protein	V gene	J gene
CASSGGRGLAGTGELFF	TRBV6-1	TRBJ2-2
CASSEGPGNRYGYTF	TRBV6-1	TRBJ1-2
CASSPQGQFAEAFF	TRBV28	TRBJ1-1
CASSERGTGTDTQYF	TRBV6-1	TRBJ2-3
CASSYARVGGYTF	TRBV6-6	TRBJ1-2
CASSTTSSGANVLTF	TRBV11-2	TRBJ2-6
CASSEDGLLNYGYTF	TRBV6-1	TRBJ1-2
CASSRTRVLMNTEAFF	TRBV11-2	TRBJ1-1
CSVEDIRAIGNTIYF	TRBV29-1	TRBJ1-3
CASSMEGNEQFF	TRBV5-1	TRBJ2-1
CASSLGGTGSYEQYF	TRBV11-3	TRBJ2-7
CASSLDSQPSEAFF	TRBV7-9	TRBJ1-1
CASSLGRQAKNIQYF	TRBV7-2	TRBJ2-4
CASSPGGGWEGPYEQFF	TRBV7-8	TRBJ2-1
CASSLDLAGGTQYF	TRBV5-1	TRBJ2-5